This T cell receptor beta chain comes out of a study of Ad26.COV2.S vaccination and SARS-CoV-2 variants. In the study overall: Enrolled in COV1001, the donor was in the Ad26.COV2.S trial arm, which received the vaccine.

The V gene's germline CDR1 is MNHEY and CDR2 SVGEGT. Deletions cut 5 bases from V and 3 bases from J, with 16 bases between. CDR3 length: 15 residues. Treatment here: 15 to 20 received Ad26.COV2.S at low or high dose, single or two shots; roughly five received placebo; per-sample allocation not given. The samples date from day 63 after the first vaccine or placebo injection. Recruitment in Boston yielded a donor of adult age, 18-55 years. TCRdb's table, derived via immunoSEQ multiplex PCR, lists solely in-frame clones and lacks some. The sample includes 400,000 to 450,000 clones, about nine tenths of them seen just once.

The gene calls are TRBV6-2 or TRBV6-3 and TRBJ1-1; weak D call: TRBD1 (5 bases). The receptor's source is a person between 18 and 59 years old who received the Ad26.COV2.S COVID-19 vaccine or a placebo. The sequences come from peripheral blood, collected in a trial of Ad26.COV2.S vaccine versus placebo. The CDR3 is CASSPHRSGDTEAFF. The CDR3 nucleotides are TGTGCCAGCAGTCCCCACAGGTCCGGAGACACTGAAGCTTTCTTT.